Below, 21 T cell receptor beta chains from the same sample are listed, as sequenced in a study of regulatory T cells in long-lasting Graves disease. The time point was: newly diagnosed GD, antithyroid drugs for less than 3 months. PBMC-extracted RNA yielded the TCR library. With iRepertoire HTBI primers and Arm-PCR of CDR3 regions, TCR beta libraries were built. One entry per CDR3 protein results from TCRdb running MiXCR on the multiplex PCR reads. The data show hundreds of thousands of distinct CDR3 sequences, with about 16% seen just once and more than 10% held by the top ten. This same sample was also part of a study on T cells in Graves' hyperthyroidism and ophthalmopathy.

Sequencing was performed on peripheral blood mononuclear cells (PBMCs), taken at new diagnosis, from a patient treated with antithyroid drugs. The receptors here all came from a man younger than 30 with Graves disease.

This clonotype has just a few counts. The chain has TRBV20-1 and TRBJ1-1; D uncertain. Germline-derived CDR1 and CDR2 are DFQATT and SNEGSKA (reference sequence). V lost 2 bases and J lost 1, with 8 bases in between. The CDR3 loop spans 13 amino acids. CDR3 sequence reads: CSARPDTNTEAFF. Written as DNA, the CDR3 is TGCAGTGCTAGACCCGACACGAACACTGAAGCTTTCTTT.

This CDR3 is CASSLPPGLAGAKEQFF. The CDR3 coding sequence is TGTGCCAGCAGCTTACCGCCGGGACTAGCGGGAGCTAAGGAGCAGTTCTTC. This chain uses TRBV11-3 with TRBJ2-1; 14 nucleotides line up with TRBD2. Trimming cost V 2 bases and J 10 bases; bases outside gene matches: 10. CDR1 and CDR2 (germline): SGHNT, YENEEA. CDR3 size: 17 residues.

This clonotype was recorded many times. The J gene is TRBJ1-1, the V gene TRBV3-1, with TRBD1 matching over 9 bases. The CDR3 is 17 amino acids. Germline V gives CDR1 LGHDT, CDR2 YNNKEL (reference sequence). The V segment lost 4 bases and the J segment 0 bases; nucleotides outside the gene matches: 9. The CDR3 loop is CASSLKGTGSLNTEAFF. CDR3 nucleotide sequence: TGTGCCAGCAGCCTAAAAGGGACAGGGTCCCTGAACACTGAAGCTTTCTTT.

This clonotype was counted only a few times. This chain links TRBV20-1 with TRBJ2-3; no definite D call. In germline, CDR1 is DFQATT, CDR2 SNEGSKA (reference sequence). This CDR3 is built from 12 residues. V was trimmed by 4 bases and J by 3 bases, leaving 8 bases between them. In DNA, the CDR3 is TGCAGTGCTAAAGGCAGGACAGATACGCAGTATTTT. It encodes CSAKGRTDTQYF.

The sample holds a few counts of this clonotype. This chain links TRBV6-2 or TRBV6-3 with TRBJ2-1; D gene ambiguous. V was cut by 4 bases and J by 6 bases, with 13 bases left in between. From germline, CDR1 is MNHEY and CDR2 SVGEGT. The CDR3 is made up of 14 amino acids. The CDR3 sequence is CASSFNPPGNEQFF. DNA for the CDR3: TGTGCCAGCAGTTTTAACCCGCCGGGCAATGAGCAGTTCTTC.

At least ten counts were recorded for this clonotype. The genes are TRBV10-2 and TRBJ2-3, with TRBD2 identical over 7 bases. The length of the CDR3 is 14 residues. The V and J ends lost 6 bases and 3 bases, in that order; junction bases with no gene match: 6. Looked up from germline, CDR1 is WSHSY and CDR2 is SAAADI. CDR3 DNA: TGCGCCAGCAGGGCGGCGGGAGTTACAGATACGCAGTATTTT. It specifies CASRAAGVTDTQYF.

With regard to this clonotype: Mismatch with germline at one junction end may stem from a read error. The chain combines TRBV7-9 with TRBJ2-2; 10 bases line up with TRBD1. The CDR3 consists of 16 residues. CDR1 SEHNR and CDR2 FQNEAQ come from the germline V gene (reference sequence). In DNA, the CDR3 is TGTGCCAGCAGCCCGGGACAGGGGAGTTTCACCGGGGAGCTGCTTTTT. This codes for CASSPGQGSFTGELLF. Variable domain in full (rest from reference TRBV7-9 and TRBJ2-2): DTGVSQNPRHKITKRGQNVTFRCDPISEHNRLYWYRQTLGQGPEFLTYFQNEAQLEKSRLLSDRFSAERPKGSFSTLEIQRTEQGDSAMYLCASSPGQGSFTGELLFGEGSRLTVL.

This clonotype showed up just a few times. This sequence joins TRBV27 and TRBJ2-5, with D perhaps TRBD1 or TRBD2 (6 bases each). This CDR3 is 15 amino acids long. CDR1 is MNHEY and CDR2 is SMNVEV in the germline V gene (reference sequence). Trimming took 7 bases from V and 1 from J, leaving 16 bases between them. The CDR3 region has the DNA TGTGCCAGCATCCTCTCATGGGGGGCCCAAGAGACCCAGTACTTC. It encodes CASILSWGAQETQYF.

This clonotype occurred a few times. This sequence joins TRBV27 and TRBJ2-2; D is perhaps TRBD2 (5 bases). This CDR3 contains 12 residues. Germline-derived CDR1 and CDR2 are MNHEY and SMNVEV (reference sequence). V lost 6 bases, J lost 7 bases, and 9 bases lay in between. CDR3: CASSRGLGELFF. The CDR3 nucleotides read TGTGCCAGCAGCCGCGGACTCGGGGAGCTGTTTTTT.

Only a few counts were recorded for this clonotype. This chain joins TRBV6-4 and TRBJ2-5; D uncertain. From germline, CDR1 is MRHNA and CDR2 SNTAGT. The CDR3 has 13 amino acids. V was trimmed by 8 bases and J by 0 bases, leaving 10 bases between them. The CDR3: CASSVEYQETQYF. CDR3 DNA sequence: TGTGCCAGCTCCGTCGAGTACCAAGAGACCCAGTACTTC.

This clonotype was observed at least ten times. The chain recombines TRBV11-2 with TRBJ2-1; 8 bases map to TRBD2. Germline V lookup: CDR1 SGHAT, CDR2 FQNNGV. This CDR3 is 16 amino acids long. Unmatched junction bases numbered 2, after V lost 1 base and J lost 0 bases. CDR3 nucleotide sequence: TGTGCCAGCAGCTTAGGTAGCGGGAACTCCTACAATGAGCAGTTCTTC. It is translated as CASSLGSGNSYNEQFF. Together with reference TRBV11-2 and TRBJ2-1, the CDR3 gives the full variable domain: EAGVAQSPRYKIIEKRQSVAFWCNPISGHATLYWYQQILGQGPKLLIQFQNNGVVDDSQLPKDRFSAERLKGVDSTLKIQPAKLEDSAVYLCASSLGSGNSYNEQFFGPGTRLTVL.

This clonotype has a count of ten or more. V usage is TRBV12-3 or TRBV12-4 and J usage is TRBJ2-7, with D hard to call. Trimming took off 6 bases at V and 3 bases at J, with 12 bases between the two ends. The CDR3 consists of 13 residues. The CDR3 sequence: CASSSTTGYEQYF. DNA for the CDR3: TGTGCCAGCAGCTCTACGACTGGCTACGAGCAGTACTTC.

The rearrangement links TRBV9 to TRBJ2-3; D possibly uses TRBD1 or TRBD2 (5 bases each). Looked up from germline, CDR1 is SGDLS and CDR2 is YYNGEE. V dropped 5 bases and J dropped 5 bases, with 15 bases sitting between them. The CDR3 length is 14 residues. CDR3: CASSEAGSRDTQYF. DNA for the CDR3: TGTGCCAGCAGTGAGGCAGGGAGTAGAGATACGCAGTATTTT.

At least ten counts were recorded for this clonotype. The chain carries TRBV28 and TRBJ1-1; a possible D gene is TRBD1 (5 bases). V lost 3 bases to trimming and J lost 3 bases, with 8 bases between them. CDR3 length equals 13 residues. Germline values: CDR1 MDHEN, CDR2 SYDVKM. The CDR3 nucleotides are TGTGCCAGCAGTTTGGGGCAGTACACTGAAGCTTTCTTT. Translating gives CASSLGQYTEAFF.

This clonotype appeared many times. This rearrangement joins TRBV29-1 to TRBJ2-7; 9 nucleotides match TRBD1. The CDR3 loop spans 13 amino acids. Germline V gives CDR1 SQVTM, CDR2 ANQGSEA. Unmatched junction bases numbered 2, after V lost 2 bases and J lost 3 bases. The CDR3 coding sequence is TGCAGCGTTGAAAAGACAGGGGGCTACGAGCAGTACTTC. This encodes CSVEKTGGYEQYF.

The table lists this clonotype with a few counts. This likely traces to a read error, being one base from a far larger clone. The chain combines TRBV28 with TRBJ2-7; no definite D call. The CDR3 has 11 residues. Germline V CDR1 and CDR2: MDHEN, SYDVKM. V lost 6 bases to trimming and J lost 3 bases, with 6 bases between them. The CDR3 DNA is TGTGCCAGCAGCCCCTTCTACGAGCAGTACTTC. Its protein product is CASSPFYEQYF.

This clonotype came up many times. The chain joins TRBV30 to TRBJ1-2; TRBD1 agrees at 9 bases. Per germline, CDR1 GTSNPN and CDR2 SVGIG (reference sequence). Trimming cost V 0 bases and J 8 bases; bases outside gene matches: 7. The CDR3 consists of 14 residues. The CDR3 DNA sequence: TGTGCCTGGAGTGTACAGGGACAGGGCAGAGGCTACACCTTC. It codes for CAWSVQGQGRGYTF.

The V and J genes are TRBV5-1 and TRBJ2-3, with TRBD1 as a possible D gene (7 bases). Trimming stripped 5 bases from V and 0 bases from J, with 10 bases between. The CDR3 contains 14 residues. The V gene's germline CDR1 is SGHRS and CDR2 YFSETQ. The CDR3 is CASRQGTSTDTQYF. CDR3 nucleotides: TGCGCCAGCAGACAGGGGACTAGCACAGATACGCAGTATTTT.

CDR3 bases: TGTGCCAGCAGTTTCCTGGTTCCCGGGACCCAAGAGACCCAGTACTTC. This sequence encodes CASSFLVPGTQETQYF. V is TRBV27 and J is TRBJ2-5; D might be TRBD1 or TRBD2, each matching 5 bases. Germline loops: CDR1 MNHEY, CDR2 SMNVEV (reference sequence). This CDR3 comprises 16 residues. Trimming left V 3 bases short and J 1 base short, with 15 bases between.

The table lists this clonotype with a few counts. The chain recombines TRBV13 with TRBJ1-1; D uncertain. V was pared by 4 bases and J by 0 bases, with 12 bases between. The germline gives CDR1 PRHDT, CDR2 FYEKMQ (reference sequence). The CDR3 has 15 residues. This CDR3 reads CASSSRTGLNTEAFF. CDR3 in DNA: TGTGCCAGCAGCTCCCGGACCGGGTTGAACACTGAAGCTTTCTTT.

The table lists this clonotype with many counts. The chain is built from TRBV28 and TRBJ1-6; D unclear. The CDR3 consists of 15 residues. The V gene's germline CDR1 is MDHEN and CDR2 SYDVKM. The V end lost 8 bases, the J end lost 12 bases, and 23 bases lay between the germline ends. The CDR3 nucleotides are TGTGCCAGCGGACCGCAGACCACCCAACACAGACCCCTCCACTTT. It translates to CASGPQTTQHRPLHF.